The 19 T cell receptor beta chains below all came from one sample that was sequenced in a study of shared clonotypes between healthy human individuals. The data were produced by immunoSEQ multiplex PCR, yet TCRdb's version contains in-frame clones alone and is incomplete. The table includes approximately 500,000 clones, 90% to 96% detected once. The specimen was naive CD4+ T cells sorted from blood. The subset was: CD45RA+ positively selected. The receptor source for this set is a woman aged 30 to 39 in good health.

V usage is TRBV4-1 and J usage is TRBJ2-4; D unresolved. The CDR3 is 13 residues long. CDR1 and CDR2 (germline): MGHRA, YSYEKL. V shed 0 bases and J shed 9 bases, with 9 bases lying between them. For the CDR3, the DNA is TGCGCCAGCAGCCAAGATATTGACTCCATTCAGTACTTC. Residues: CASSQDIDSIQYF.

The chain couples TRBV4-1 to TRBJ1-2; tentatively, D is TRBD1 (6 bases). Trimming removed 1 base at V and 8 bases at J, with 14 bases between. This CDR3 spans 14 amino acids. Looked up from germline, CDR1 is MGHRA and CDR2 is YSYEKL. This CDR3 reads CASSQVAVGGGYTF. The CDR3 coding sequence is TGCGCCAGCAGCCAAGTTGCCGTGGGGGGCGGCTACACCTTC.

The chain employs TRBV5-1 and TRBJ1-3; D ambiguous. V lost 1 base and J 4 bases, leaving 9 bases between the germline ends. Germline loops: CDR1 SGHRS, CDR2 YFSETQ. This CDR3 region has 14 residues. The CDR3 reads CASSLNVGGNTIYF. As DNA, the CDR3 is TGCGCCAGCAGCTTGAACGTTGGGGGAAACACCATATATTTT. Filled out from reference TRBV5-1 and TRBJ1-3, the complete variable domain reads KAGVTQTPRYLIKTRGQQVTLSCSPISGHRSVSWYQQTPGQGLQFLFEYFSETQRNKGNFPGRFSGRQFSNSRSEMNVSTLELGDSALYLCASSLNVGGNTIYFGEGSWLTVV.

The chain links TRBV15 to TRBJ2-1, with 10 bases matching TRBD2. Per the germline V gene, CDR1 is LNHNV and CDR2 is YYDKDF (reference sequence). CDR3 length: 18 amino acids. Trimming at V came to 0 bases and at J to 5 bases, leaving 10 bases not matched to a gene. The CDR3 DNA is TGTGCCACCAGCAGAGAGGCAGCGGGAGGGGTCTTCGACAATGAGCAGTTCTTC. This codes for CATSREAAGGVFDNEQFF.

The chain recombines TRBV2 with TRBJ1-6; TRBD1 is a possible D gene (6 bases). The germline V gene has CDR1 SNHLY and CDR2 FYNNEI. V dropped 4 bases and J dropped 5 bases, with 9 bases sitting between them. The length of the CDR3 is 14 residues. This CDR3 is CASSGTVDNSPLHF. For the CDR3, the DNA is TGTGCCAGCAGTGGGACAGTTGATAATTCACCCCTCCACTTT.

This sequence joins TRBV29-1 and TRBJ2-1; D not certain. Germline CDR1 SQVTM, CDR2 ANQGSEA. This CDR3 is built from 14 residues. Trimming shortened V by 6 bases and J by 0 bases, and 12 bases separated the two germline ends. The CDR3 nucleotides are TGCAGCGTACTCCCACGAAGCTCCTACAATGAGCAGTTCTTC. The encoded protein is CSVLPRSSYNEQFF.

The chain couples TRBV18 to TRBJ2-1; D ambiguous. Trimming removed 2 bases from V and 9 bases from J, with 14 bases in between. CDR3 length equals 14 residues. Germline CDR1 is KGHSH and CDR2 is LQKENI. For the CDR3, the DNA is TGTGCCAGCTCACCAGATCGAGCACGGAGTGAGCAGTTCTTC. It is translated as CASSPDRARSEQFF. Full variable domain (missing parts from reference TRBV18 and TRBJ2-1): NAGVMQNPRHLVRRRGQEARLRCSPMKGHSHVYWYRQLPEEGLKFMVYLQKENIIDESGMPKERFSAEFPKEGPSILRIQQVVRGDSAAYFCASSPDRARSEQFFGPGTRLTVL.

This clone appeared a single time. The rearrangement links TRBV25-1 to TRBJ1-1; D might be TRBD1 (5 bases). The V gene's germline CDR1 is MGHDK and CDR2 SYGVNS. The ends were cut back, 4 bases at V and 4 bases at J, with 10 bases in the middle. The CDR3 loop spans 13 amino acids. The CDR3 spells CASSVAGGTEAFF. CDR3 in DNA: TGTGCCAGCAGTGTTGCGGGGGGCACTGAAGCTTTCTTT.

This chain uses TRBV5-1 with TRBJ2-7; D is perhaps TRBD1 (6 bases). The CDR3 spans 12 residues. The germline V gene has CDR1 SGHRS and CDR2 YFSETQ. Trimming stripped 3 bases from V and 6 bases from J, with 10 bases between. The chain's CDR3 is CASSSGQREQYF. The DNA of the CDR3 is TGCGCCAGCAGCTCTGGACAGCGCGAGCAGTACTTC.

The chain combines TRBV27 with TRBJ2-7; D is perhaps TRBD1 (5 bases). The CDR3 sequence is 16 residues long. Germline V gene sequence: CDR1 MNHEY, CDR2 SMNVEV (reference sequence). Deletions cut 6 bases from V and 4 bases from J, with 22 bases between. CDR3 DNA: TGTGCCAGCAGCACCTTGGACACTCTGGGGCTATACGAGCAGTACTTC. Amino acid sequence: CASSTLDTLGLYEQYF.

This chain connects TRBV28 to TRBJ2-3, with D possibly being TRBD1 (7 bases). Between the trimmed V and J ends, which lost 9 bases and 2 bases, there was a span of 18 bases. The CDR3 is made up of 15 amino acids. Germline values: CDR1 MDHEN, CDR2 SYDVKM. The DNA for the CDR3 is TGTGCCAGTAGCGCGGGGACAGACTTCACAGATACGCAGTATTTT. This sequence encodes CASSAGTDFTDTQYF. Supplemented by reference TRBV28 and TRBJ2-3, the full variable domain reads DVKVTQSSRYLVKRTGEKVFLECVQDMDHENMFWYRQDPGLGLRLIYFSYDVKMKEKGDIPEGYSVSREKKERFSLILESASTNQTSMYLCASSAGTDFTDTQYFGPGTRLTVL.

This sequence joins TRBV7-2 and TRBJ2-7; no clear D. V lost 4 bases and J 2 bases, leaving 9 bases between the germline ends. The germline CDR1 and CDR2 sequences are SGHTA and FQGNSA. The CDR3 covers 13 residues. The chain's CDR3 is CASSSPGPYEQYF. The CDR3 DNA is TGTGCCAGCAGCTCCCCGGGCCCCTACGAGCAGTACTTC.

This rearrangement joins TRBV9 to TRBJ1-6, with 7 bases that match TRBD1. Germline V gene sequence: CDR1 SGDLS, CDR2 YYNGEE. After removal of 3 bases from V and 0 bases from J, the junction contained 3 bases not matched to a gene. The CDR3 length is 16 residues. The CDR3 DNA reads TGTGCCAGCAGCGCCCGACAGGGCTCCTATAATTCACCCCTCCACTTT. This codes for CASSARQGSYNSPLHF.

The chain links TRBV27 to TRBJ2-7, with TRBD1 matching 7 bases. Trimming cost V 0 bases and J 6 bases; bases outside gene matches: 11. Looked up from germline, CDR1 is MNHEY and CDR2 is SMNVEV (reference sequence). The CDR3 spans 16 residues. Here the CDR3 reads CASSLSRGWGSLEQYF. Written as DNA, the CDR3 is TGTGCCAGCAGTTTATCCAGGGGGTGGGGGTCACTCGAGCAGTACTTC.

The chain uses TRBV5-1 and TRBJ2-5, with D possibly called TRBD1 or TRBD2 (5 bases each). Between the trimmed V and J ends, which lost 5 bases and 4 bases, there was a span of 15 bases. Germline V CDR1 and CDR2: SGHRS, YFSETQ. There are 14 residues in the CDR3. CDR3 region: CASRRGGGRETQYF. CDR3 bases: TGCGCCAGCAGGCGCGGTGGGGGACGAGAGACCCAGTACTTC.

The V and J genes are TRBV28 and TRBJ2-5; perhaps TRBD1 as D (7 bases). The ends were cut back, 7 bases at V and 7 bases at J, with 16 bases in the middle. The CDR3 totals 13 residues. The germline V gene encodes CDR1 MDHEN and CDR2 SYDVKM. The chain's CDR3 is CASKNRGGGTQYF. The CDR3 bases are TGTGCCAGCAAGAACAGGGGAGGAGGGACCCAGTACTTC.

The CDR3 DNA is TGTGCCAGCACTGGGGGACAGGGGGGGAATCAGCCCCAGCATTTT. Translating it yields CASTGGQGGNQPQHF. This chain joins TRBV2 and TRBJ1-5, with TRBD1 matching 11 bases. This CDR3 spans 15 amino acids. V was pared by 7 bases and J by 4 bases, with 6 bases of the junction left unmatched. Germline loops: CDR1 SNHLY, CDR2 FYNNEI.

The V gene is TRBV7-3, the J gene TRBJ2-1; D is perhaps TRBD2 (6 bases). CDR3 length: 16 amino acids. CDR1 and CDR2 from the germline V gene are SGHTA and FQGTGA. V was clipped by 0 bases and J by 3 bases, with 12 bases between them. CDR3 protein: CASSLTGGTNYNEQFF. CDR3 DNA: TGTGCCAGCAGCTTAACTGGAGGGACCAACTACAATGAGCAGTTCTTC. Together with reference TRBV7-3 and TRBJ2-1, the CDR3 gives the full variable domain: GAGVSQTPSNKVTEKGKYVELRCDPISGHTALYWYRQSLGQGPEFLIYFQGTGAADDSGLPNDRFFAVRPEGSVSTLKIQRTERGDSAVYLCASSLTGGTNYNEQFFGPGTRLTVL.

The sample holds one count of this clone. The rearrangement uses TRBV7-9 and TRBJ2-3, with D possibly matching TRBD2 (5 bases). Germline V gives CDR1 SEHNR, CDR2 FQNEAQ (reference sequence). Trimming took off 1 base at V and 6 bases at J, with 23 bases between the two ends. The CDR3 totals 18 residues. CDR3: CASSLEVIAPDEKDTQYF. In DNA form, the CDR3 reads TGTGCCAGCAGCTTAGAGGTCATAGCGCCCGATGAGAAGGATACGCAGTATTTT.